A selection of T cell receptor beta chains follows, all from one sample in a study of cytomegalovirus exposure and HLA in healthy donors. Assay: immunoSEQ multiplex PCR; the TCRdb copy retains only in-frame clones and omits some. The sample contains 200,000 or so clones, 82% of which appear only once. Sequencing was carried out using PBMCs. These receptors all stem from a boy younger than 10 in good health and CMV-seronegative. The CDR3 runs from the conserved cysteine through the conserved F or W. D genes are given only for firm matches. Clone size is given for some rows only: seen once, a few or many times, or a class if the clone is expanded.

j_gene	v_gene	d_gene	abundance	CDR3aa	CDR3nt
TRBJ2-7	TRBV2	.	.	CASSGNEQYF	TGTGCCAGCAGTGGTAACGAGCAGTACTTC
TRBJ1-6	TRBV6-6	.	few	CASSYQTGPGSPLHF	TGTGCCAGCAGTTACCAGACAGGTCCGGGTTCACCCCTCCACTTT
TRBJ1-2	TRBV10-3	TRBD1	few	CAISRLPGQMGYTF	TGTGCCATCAGTCGACTACCGGGACAGATGGGCTACACCTTC
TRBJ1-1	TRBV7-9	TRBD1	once	CASSSTGFFDTEAFF	TGTGCCAGCAGCTCGACAGGGTTCTTCGACACTGAAGCTTTCTTT
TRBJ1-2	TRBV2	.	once	CASSKKAGNYGYTF	TGTGCCAGCAGTAAAAAAGCGGGGAACTATGGCTACACCTTC
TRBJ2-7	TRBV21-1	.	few	CASSKEYLGETTYEQYF	TGTGCCAGCAGCAAAGAGTACCTCGGGGAGACGACCTACGAGCAGTACTTC
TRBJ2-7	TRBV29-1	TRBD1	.	CSVYTGQGTEQYF	TGCAGCGTATACACGGGACAGGGGACCGAGCAGTACTTC
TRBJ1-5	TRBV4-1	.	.	CASSQVGGSPPQHF	TGCGCCAGCAGCCAAGTTGGAGGGTCTCCTCCCCAGCATTTT
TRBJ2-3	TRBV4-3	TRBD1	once	CASSAGTGSLDTQYF	TGCGCCAGCAGCGCCGGGACAGGGTCCTTAGATACGCAGTATTTT
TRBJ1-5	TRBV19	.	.	CASSAQGSNQPQHF	TGTGCCAGTAGTGCCCAGGGGAGTAATCAGCCCCAGCATTTT
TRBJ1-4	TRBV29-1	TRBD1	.	CSAEDRGLEKLFF	TGCAGCGCCGAGGACAGGGGGCTGGAAAAACTGTTTTTT
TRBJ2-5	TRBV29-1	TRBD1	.	CSVDTSTGDQETQYF	TGCAGCGTTGACACTTCAACAGGGGACCAAGAGACCCAGTACTTC
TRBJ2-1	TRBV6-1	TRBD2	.	CASSERAGGSNEQFF	TGTGCCAGCAGTGAACGGGCGGGGGGTAGCAATGAGCAGTTCTTC
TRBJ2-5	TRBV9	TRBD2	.	CASSPSSGARRTQYF	TGTGCCAGCAGCCCCTCTAGCGGGGCACGCCGGACCCAGTACTTC
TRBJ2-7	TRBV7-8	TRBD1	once	CASSFVPGQDSYEQYF	TGTGCCAGCAGCTTCGTTCCAGGACAGGACTCCTACGAGCAGTACTTC
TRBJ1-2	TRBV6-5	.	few	CASSLSDLANYGYTF	TGTGCCAGCAGTCTGTCTGATCTAGCTAACTATGGCTACACCTTC
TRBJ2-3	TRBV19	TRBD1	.	CASSIAQGVNTQYF	TGTGCCAGTAGTATCGCTCAGGGGGTAAATACGCAGTATTTT
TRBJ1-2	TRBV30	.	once	CAGRGASTVYGYTF	TGTGCCGGGAGAGGGGCTTCGACAGTCTATGGCTACACCTTC
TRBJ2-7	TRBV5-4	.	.	CASTVIMDSPSYEQYF	TGTGCCAGCACCGTGATCATGGACAGCCCTAGCTACGAGCAGTACTTC
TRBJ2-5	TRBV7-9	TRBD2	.	CASSLALAAKETQYF	TGTGCCAGCAGCTTAGCTCTAGCGGCAAAAGAGACCCAGTACTTC
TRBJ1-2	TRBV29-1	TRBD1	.	CSVGQGNVGYTF	TGCAGCGTGGGACAGGGTAATGTCGGCTACACCTTC
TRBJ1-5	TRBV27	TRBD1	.	CASSLVPGPNRGRVNSNQPQHF	TGTGCCAGCAGTTTAGTTCCGGGACCCAACAGGGGGCGCGTTAATTCTAATCAGCCCCAGCATTTT
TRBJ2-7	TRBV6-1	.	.	CASSDQLNYEQYF	TGTGCCAGCAGTGACCAGTTAAACTACGAGCAGTACTTC
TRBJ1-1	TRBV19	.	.	CASSIDATRVGAEAFF	TGTGCCAGTAGTATAGATGCGACCCGGGTGGGAGCAGAAGCTTTCTTT
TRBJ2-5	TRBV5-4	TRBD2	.	CASSSRLAGGQETQYF	TGTGCCAGCAGCTCACGGCTAGCGGGGGGACAAGAGACCCAGTACTTC
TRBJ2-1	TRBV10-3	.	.	CAISESPVDEQFF	TGTGCCATCAGCGAGTCCCCGGTCGATGAGCAGTTCTTC
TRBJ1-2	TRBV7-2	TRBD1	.	CASSLEGQGAGYTF	TGTGCCAGCAGCTTAGAGGGACAGGGGGCTGGCTACACCTTC
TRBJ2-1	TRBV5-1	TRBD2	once	CASSLEGGGTKYEQFF	TGCGCCAGCAGCTTGGAGGGCGGGGGGACTAAGTATGAGCAGTTCTTC
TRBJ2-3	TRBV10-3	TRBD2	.	CAISERGGQTDTQYF	TGTGCCATCAGTGAGCGGGGGGGCCAGACAGATACGCAGTATTTT
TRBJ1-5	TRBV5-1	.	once	CASSLDSGSGAKHF	TGCGCCAGCAGCTTGGACTCGGGGTCGGGAGCTAAGCATTTT
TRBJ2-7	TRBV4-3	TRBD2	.	CASSQGLAAHEQYF	TGCGCCAGCAGCCAAGGACTAGCGGCCCACGAGCAGTACTTC
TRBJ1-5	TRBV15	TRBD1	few	CATSRDRGNQPQHF	TGTGCCACCAGCAGGGACAGGGGCAATCAGCCCCAGCATTTT
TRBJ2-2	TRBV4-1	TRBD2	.	CASSQARLAGGGGELFF	TGCGCCAGCAGCCAAGCTCGACTAGCGGGGGGAGGCGGGGAGCTGTTTTTT
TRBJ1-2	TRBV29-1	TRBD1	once	CSVDENRGMGYTF	TGCAGCGTTGACGAAAACAGGGGAATGGGCTACACCTTC
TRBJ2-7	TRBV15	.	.	CATSREWIGQSYEQYF	TGTGCCACCAGCAGAGAGTGGATTGGACAGTCCTACGAGCAGTACTTC
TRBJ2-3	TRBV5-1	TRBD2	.	CASSLAETSGGVVNTQYF	TGCGCCAGCAGCTTGGCTGAGACTAGCGGGGGGGTCGTAAATACGCAGTATTTT
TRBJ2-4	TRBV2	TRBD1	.	CASSRDRNIQYF	TGTGCCAGCAGCAGGGACAGAAACATTCAGTACTTC
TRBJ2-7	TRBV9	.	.	CASSPRGSGGSGEQYF	TGTGCCAGCAGCCCCCGCGGGTCCGGGGGTAGTGGCGAGCAGTACTTC
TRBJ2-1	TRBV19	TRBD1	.	CASSIDAGGPYNEQFF	TGTGCCAGTAGTATAGACGCAGGGGGCCCCTACAATGAGCAGTTCTTC
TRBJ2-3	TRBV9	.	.	CASSVEGLARTDTQYF	TGTGCCAGCAGCGTAGAAGGGCTAGCCCGGACAGATACGCAGTATTTT
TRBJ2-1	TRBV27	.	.	CASSYGTYNEQFF	TGTGCCAGCAGCTACGGTACCTACAATGAGCAGTTCTTC
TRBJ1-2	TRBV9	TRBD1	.	CASSGTGGNGYTF	TGTGCCAGCAGCGGGACAGGGGGGAACGGCTACACCTTC
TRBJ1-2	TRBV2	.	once	CASRQGMSGYTF	TGTGCCAGCAGGCAGGGGATGAGTGGCTACACCTTC
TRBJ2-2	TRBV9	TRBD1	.	CASSVYTGDTGELFF	TGTGCCAGCAGCGTGTATACAGGGGACACCGGGGAGCTGTTTTTT
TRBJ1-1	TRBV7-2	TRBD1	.	CASRATGGKTEAFF	TGTGCCAGCAGGGCGACAGGGGGTAAAACTGAAGCTTTCTTT
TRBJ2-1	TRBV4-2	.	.	CASSQDRGSSYNEQFF	TGTGCCAGCAGCCAAGATCGAGGGAGCTCCTACAATGAGCAGTTCTTC
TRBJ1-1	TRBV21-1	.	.	CASSKGDRAKAEAFF	TGTGCCAGCAGCAAGGGGGACAGAGCAAAGGCTGAAGCTTTCTTT
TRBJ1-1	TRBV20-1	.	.	CSARENTEAFF	TGCAGTGCCCGAGAGAACACTGAAGCTTTCTTT
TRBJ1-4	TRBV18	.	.	CASSLLATNEKLFF	TGTGCCAGCTCACTACTTGCAACTAATGAAAAACTGTTTTTT
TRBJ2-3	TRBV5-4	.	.	CASSLVDSFDTQYF	TGTGCCAGCAGCTTGGTGGACAGCTTCGATACGCAGTATTTT